Below are 15 T cell receptor beta chains sequenced from a single sample in a study of cytomegalovirus exposure and HLA in healthy donors. Primers: 60 Vbeta forward and 13 Jbeta reverse. Libraries were prepared by immunoSEQ multiplex PCR; TCRdb keeps only in-frame clonotypes and omits some of them. Of about 120,000 clones detected, roughly 80% appear once; the ten largest clones hold 1.2%. Sequencing used PBMCs. The receptors stem from a female donor in good health and CMV-seronegative.

The V and J genes are TRBV10-3 and TRBJ2-5; no definite D call. Trimming pared 5 bases from V and 2 bases from J, leaving 3 bases between. The CDR3 consists of 11 residues. Per the germline V gene, CDR1 is ENHRY and CDR2 is SYGVKD. The DNA for the CDR3 is TGTGCCATCAGTACTCAAGAGACCCAGTACTTC. Protein sequence: CAISTQETQYF.

CDR3: CASSPGTGPGELFF. CDR3 DNA: TGCGCCAGCAGCCCCGGGACAGGTCCCGGGGAGCTGTTTTTT. V and J are TRBV5-1 and TRBJ2-2; 8 nucleotides align to TRBD1. CDR3 length: 14 residues. With V trimmed by 4 bases and J by 6 bases, 5 bases remained unmatched. The germline CDR1 and CDR2 sequences are SGHRS and YFSETQ.

This chain joins TRBV5-4 and TRBJ2-3; D might be TRBD2 (7 bases). The CDR3 sequence is 17 residues long. Germline CDR1 SGHNT, CDR2 YYREEE (reference sequence). V lost 4 bases and J lost 0, with 18 bases in between. CDR3 in DNA: TGTGCCAGCAGCGGGAGGGGGGCCGGGGGGAGCACAGATACGCAGTATTTT. Translated, it gives CASSGRGAGGSTDTQYF.

V gene TRBV9 combines with J gene TRBJ1-2; 10 bases are shared with TRBD1. CDR3 length: 14 residues. Trimming took 4 bases from V and 8 from J; bases not matched to a gene: 8. The V gene's germline CDR1 is SGDLS and CDR2 YYNGEE. For the CDR3, the DNA is TGTGCCAGCAGCTCCCGACAGGGGGCGGGGGGCTACACCTTC. It is translated as CASSSRQGAGGYTF.

This clone was seen more than once but under ten times. The V gene is TRBV7-2, the J gene TRBJ2-5, with a weak D call TRBD2 (5 bases). This CDR3 has 15 residues. The V gene lost 1 base and the J gene lost 6 bases, with 15 bases spanning the gap. Germline V lookup: CDR1 SGHTA, CDR2 FQGNSA. This CDR3 is CASSLGLLEIQTQYF. The CDR3 DNA is TGTGCCAGCAGCTTAGGGTTACTAGAGATTCAGACCCAGTACTTC. Combining the CDR3 with reference TRBV7-2 and TRBJ2-5 gives the whole variable domain GAGVSQSPSNKVTEKGKDVELRCDPISGHTALYWYRQSLGQGLEFLIYFQGNSAPDKSGLPSDRFSAERTGGSVSTLTIQRTQQEDSAVYLCASSLGLLEIQTQYFGPGTRLLVL.

This clone was seen a single time. The rearrangement links TRBV7-9 to TRBJ1-2; possible D gene TRBD1, 5 bases. Germline V gives CDR1 SEHNR, CDR2 FQNEAQ (reference sequence). The CDR3 extends over 15 amino acids. Trimming left V 5 bases short and J 6 bases short, with 19 bases between. CDR3 sequence reads: CASSRVGGAVDGYTF. The CDR3 region has the DNA TGTGCCAGCAGCCGAGTAGGTGGGGCAGTCGATGGCTACACCTTC.

The chain employs TRBV5-1 and TRBJ2-3, with D perhaps matching TRBD1 (7 bases). Germline V gives CDR1 SGHRS, CDR2 YFSETQ. The CDR3 is 14 amino acids. V was trimmed by 4 bases and J by 2 bases, leaving 11 bases between them. Written as DNA, the CDR3 is TGCGCCAGCAGCCAGGGGGGTCCCACAGATACGCAGTATTTT. This translates into CASSQGGPTDTQYF.

V gene TRBV7-9 combines with J gene TRBJ2-7, with TRBD1 matching over 11 bases. V trimming: 4 bases; J trimming: 4 bases; junction bases outside the gene matches: 3. CDR1 and CDR2 (germline): SEHNR, FQNEAQ (reference sequence). CDR3 size: 14 residues. The CDR3 bases are TGTGCCAGCAGCTGGACAGGGGGCGCGTACGAGCAGTACTTC. It specifies CASSWTGGAYEQYF.

A note on this clone: One end of the junction is discordant with germline, which a read error may explain. The gene calls are TRBV27 and TRBJ2-4; 10 bases agree with TRBD1. CDR1 and CDR2 from the germline V gene are MNHEY and SMNVEV (reference sequence). The CDR3 length is 15 residues. The CDR3 DNA sequence: TGTGCCAGCAGAATAGGGACAGGGGTCAAAAACAGTCAGTACTTC. Translation: CASRIGTGVKNSQYF.

The V gene is TRBV9, the J gene TRBJ2-1, with 9 bases lining up with TRBD2. CDR3 length: 15 amino acids. Germline V lookup: CDR1 SGDLS, CDR2 YYNGEE. Unmatched junction bases numbered 5, after V lost 0 bases and J lost 7 bases. The CDR3 sequence: CASSVGAGGGNEQFF. DNA for the CDR3: TGTGCCAGCAGCGTAGGAGCGGGGGGTGGGAATGAGCAGTTCTTC. The full variable domain, in which reference TRBV9 and TRBJ2-1 provide the parts outside the CDR3, is DSGVTQTPKHLITATGQRVTLRCSPRSGDLSVYWYQQSLDQGLQFLIQYYNGEERAKGNILERFSAQQFPDLHSELNLSSLELGDSALYFCASSVGAGGGNEQFFGPGTRLTVL.

CDR3 coding DNA: TGTGCCAGCAGCGGGACTAGCGGGATTTGGGATACGCAGTATTTT. Its protein is CASSGTSGIWDTQYF. The chain employs TRBV25-1 and TRBJ2-3; 13 bases align to TRBD2. The V segment lost 6 bases and the J segment 6 bases; nucleotides outside the gene matches: 6. This CDR3 comprises 15 residues. Germline CDR1 is MGHDK and CDR2 is SYGVNS.

The chain recombines TRBV30 with TRBJ2-7; a weak D match, TRBD2 (6 bases). This CDR3 contains 18 residues. Germline assignment: CDR1 GTSNPN and CDR2 SVGIG (reference sequence). V lost 3 bases to trimming and J lost 4 bases, with 28 bases between them. This CDR3 reads CAWRRATSGGWGVYEQYF. The DNA of the CDR3 is TGTGCCTGGAGGAGAGCTACTTCAGGTGGATGGGGGGTTTACGAGCAGTACTTC.

The chain couples TRBV4-1 to TRBJ2-3, with 9 positions matching TRBD2. CDR3 size: 16 residues. V gave up 4 bases and J gave up 0 bases; unmatched junction bases: 5. CDR1 is MGHRA and CDR2 is YSYEKL in the germline V gene. The CDR3 DNA is TGCGCCAGCAGCCGACATAGCGGGGGCAGCACAGATACGCAGTATTTT. Translation: CASSRHSGGSTDTQYF.

The chain combines TRBV30 with TRBJ1-2; D is possibly TRBD1 (5 bases). The germline V gene encodes CDR1 GTSNPN and CDR2 SVGIG (reference sequence). The CDR3 spans 13 residues. Trimming took 6 bases from V and 9 from J, leaving 20 bases between them. CDR3 coding DNA: TGTGCCTGCGCCTTTGGGGGAGGAAATAGCTACACCTTC. This codes for CACAFGGGNSYTF.

The J gene is TRBJ1-2, the V gene TRBV5-5; 9 nucleotides align to TRBD1. Germline values: CDR1 SGHKS, CDR2 YYEKEE (reference sequence). The CDR3 contains 14 residues. V lost 4 bases to trimming and J lost 4 bases; unmatched junction nucleotides: 5. CDR3 residues: CASSRPGQGYGYTF. The CDR3 nucleotides read TGTGCCAGCAGCCGACCGGGACAGGGCTATGGCTACACCTTC.